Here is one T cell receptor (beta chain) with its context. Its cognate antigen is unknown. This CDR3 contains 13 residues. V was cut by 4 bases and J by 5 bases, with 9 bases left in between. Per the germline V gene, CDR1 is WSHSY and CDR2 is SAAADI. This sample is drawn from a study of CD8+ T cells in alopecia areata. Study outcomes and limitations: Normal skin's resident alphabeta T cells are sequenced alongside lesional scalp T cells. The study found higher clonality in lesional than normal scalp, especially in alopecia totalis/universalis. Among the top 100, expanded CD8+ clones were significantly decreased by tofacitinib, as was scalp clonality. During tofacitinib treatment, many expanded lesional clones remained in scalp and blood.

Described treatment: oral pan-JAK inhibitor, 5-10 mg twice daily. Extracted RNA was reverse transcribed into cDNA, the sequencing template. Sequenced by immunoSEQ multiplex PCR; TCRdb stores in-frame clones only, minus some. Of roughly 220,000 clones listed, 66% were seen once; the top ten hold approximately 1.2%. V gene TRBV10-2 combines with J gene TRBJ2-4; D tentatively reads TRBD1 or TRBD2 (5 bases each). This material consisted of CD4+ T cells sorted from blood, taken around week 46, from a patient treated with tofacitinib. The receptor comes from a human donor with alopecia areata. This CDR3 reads CASSGGTQNIQYF. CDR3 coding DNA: TGCGCCAGCAGTGGGGGGACCCAAAACATTCAGTACTTC.